Listed below are T cell receptor beta chains from one sample, sequenced in a study of cytomegalovirus exposure and HLA in healthy donors. Data came from immunoSEQ multiplex PCR; TCRdb stores just in-frame clones and leaves some out. The sample shows under 200,000 clones, about 70% of them seen only once. Sequencing was done on a sample of PBMCs. These receptors all come from a woman aged 18-29 years in good health and CMV-seropositive. Both conserved end residues are part of each CDR3. The order of the fields is V gene, clone size, J gene, D gene, CDR3 DNA, CDR3 protein. D genes are given only for firm matches. Clone size is shown for a subset of rows, as once, few, many or a class of expanded clone.

TRBV6-5,.,TRBJ2-1,.,TGTGCCAGCAGTTATACCAAAACCCACTACCCACAGTTCTTC,CASSYTKTHYPQFF
TRBV14,.,TRBJ2-5,TRBD2,TGTGCCAGCAGCCAACGGACTAGCGGGGCGCTGAGGGAGACCCAGTACTTC,CASSQRTSGALRETQYF
TRBV29-1,.,TRBJ2-7,.,TGCAGCGTTGAGCACCCTTACGAGCAGTACTTC,CSVEHPYEQYF
TRBV7-8,few,TRBJ2-2,.,TGTGCCAGCAGCGGCCGGAGGGCCGGGGAGCTGTTTTTT,CASSGRRAGELFF
TRBV18,.,TRBJ1-1,.,TGTGCCAGCTCACCACCCTCAACAAACACTGAAGCTTTCTTT,CASSPPSTNTEAFF
TRBV19,.,TRBJ1-1,.,TGTGCCAGTAGTATATCAGGATCCCTGTATGGGGAAGCTTTCTTT,CASSISGSLYGEAFF
TRBV5-1,.,TRBJ2-7,.,TGCGCCAGCAGCTTGGAGTTCCTTACCTACGAGCAGTACTTC,CASSLEFLTYEQYF
TRBV7-2,.,TRBJ2-6,.,TGTGCCAGCAGCCTAGGACTTGGAGTCCTGACTTTC,CASSLGLGVLTF
TRBV5-6,.,TRBJ2-7,TRBD2,TGTGCCAGCAGCTTGGCCTTCGGGGGGGTCTCCTACGAGCAGTACTTC,CASSLAFGGVSYEQYF
TRBV5-1,.,TRBJ1-5,TRBD1,TGCGCCAGCAGCATGACAGGGGGTACGGGCAATCAGCCCCAGCATTTT,CASSMTGGTGNQPQHF
TRBV5-6,few,TRBJ2-3,TRBD2,TGTGCCAGCTCTAGCTGGAGCGGGAGTGATACGCAGTATTTT,CASSSWSGSDTQYF
TRBV5-1,few,TRBJ2-5,.,TGCGCCAGCAGCTACGACAAAGAGACCCAGTACTTC,CASSYDKETQYF
TRBV7-9,.,TRBJ1-5,.,TGTGCCAGCAGCTCCTCCGGGAACCAGCCCCAGCATTTT,CASSSSGNQPQHF
TRBV6-5,.,TRBJ1-1,.,TGTGCCAGCAGTTACGAGACATACACTGAAGCTTTCTTT,CASSYETYTEAFF
TRBV29-1,once,TRBJ2-3,TRBD2,TGCAGCGGGCGGGAGTTAAGCACAGATACGCAGTATTTT,CSGRELSTDTQYF
TRBV5-4,.,TRBJ2-7,TRBD1,TGTGCCAGCAGCAAATCCGGGACAGGTCTCGGCGAGCAGTACTTC,CASSKSGTGLGEQYF
TRBV2,.,TRBJ2-7,.,TGTGCCAGCAGTGGGGCGATGCCCTACGAGCAGTACTTC,CASSGAMPYEQYF
TRBV18,.,TRBJ2-7,TRBD2,TGTGCCAGCTCACGCCTAGCGGGAGGAGGTGAATACGAGCAGTACTTC,CASSRLAGGGEYEQYF